This is a list of T cell receptor beta chains from one sample in a study of cytomegalovirus exposure and HLA in healthy donors. This table comes from immunoSEQ multiplex PCR, and its TCRdb copy is limited to in-frame clones, with some not included. The sample holds around 120,000 clones. Sequencing was carried out using PBMCs. The receptors originated from a man between 18 and 29 years old in good health and CMV-seronegative. CDR3s include the opening cysteine and the closing phenylalanine or tryptophan. D genes are given only for firm matches.

v_gene: TRBV4-1
d_gene: TRBD1
len: 15
j_gene: TRBJ1-3
CDR3nt: TGCGCCAGCAGCTTTGACAGGGGGCCTGGAAACACCATATATTTT
CDR3aa: CASSFDRGPGNTIYF

v_gene: TRBV9
d_gene: -
len: 14
j_gene: TRBJ2-7
CDR3nt: TGTGCCAGCAGCCCACCGGGACACCCCTACGAGCAGTACTTC
CDR3aa: CASSPPGHPYEQYF

v_gene: TRBV5-5
d_gene: -
len: 13
j_gene: TRBJ1-1
CDR3nt: TGTGCCAGCATCGTAGGAGGGAGCACTGAAGCTTTCTTT
CDR3aa: CASIVGGSTEAFF

v_gene: TRBV18
d_gene: -
len: 13
j_gene: TRBJ2-7
CDR3nt: TGTGCCAGCTCATTGGGGCTTTCCTACGAGCAGTACTTC
CDR3aa: CASSLGLSYEQYF

v_gene: TRBV11-2
d_gene: -
len: 15
j_gene: TRBJ1-1
CDR3nt: TGTGCCAGCAGCTTCCCTCAGGGGAAGAACACTGAAGCTTTCTTT
CDR3aa: CASSFPQGKNTEAFF

v_gene: TRBV6-5
d_gene: -
len: 14
j_gene: TRBJ2-7
CDR3nt: TGTGCCAGCAGCGATTCGGACAGCCCCTACGAGCAGTACTTC
CDR3aa: CASSDSDSPYEQYF

v_gene: TRBV12-2
d_gene: -
len: 18
j_gene: TRBJ2-7
CDR3nt: TGTGCAAGTCGGGGGACCGGACTAGCGGGAATATCCTCCTACGAGCAGTACTTC
CDR3aa: CASRGTGLAGISSYEQYF

v_gene: TRBV2
d_gene: -
len: 14
j_gene: TRBJ1-1
CDR3nt: TGTGCCAGCAGTGAAGGGGGCGGGAACACTGAAGCTTTCTTT
CDR3aa: CASSEGGGNTEAFF

v_gene: TRBV27
d_gene: TRBD1
len: 18
j_gene: TRBJ2-1
CDR3nt: TGTGCCAGCAGTTTAAGTCAGGGGGCGATCCCGGGTTACAATGAGCAGTTCTTC
CDR3aa: CASSLSQGAIPGYNEQFF

v_gene: TRBV6-1
d_gene: -
len: 15
j_gene: TRBJ1-2
CDR3nt: TGTGCCAGCAGCGGGGGGCAGACGGCTAACTATGGCTACACCTTC
CDR3aa: CASSGGQTANYGYTF

v_gene: TRBV5-4
d_gene: TRBD1
len: 15
j_gene: TRBJ2-2
CDR3nt: TGTGCCAGCAGCTTGGCTACAGGGGTGAACGGGGAGCTGTTTTTT
CDR3aa: CASSLATGVNGELFF

v_gene: TRBV27
d_gene: TRBD1
len: 15
j_gene: TRBJ1-2
CDR3nt: TGTGCCAGCAGTTTATCGGCAGGGGGCATCTATGGCTACACCTTC
CDR3aa: CASSLSAGGIYGYTF

v_gene: TRBV7-2
d_gene: TRBD1
len: 15
j_gene: TRBJ1-5
CDR3nt: TGTGCCAGCAGCAAGGACAGGGGGAGCAATCAGCCCCAGCATTTT
CDR3aa: CASSKDRGSNQPQHF

v_gene: TRBV7-9
d_gene: -
len: 14
j_gene: TRBJ2-5
CDR3nt: TGTGCCAGCAGCTTAGGATGGGGCGGAGAGACCCAGTACTTC
CDR3aa: CASSLGWGGETQYF

v_gene: TRBV27
d_gene: TRBD1
len: 16
j_gene: TRBJ1-1
CDR3nt: TGTGCCAGCAGTTTATACAGGGGGAGGGAAAACACTGAAGCCTTCTTT
CDR3aa: CASSLYRGRENTEAFF

v_gene: TRBV11-2
d_gene: -
len: 15
j_gene: TRBJ2-7
CDR3nt: TGTGCCAGCAGCCTGGCCGACAGAGACTTCTACGAGCAGTACTTC
CDR3aa: CASSLADRDFYEQYF

v_gene: TRBV19
d_gene: -
len: 14
j_gene: TRBJ2-7
CDR3nt: TGTGCCAGTAGCTTTGTTGCGGGGTCTGGGGAGCAGTACTTC
CDR3aa: CASSFVAGSGEQYF

v_gene: TRBV19
d_gene: TRBD1
len: 17
j_gene: TRBJ2-2
CDR3nt: TGTGCCAGTAGTATCTTCCCCCCGACAGGGTTGTTCGGGGAGCTGTTTTTT
CDR3aa: CASSIFPPTGLFGELFF

v_gene: TRBV27
d_gene: TRBD2
len: 16
j_gene: TRBJ2-6
CDR3nt: TGTGCCAGCAGTTTATCGGTCGGGAGGGGGGCCAACGTCCTGACTTTC
CDR3aa: CASSLSVGRGANVLTF

v_gene: TRBV7-3
d_gene: TRBD1
len: 18
j_gene: TRBJ2-1
CDR3nt: TGTGCCAGCAGCTTCCAAGGCCTAGGACAGGGTGGGGACAATGAGCAGTTCTTC
CDR3aa: CASSFQGLGQGGDNEQFF

v_gene: TRBV19
d_gene: TRBD2
len: 14
j_gene: TRBJ2-1
CDR3nt: TGTGCCAAACCAGCGGGGGCCTCCTACAATGAGCAGTTCTTC
CDR3aa: CAKPAGASYNEQFF

v_gene: TRBV9
d_gene: -
len: 12
j_gene: TRBJ1-2
CDR3nt: TGTGCCAGCAGCCCCCGTCCGGACAGCCACACCTTC
CDR3aa: CASSPRPDSHTF

v_gene: TRBV5-1
d_gene: -
len: 14
j_gene: TRBJ2-7
CDR3nt: TGCGCCAGCAGGGACATATCGTCCTGGGACGAGCAGTACTTC
CDR3aa: CASRDISSWDEQYF

v_gene: TRBV7-9
d_gene: -
len: 13
j_gene: TRBJ1-4
CDR3nt: TGTGCCAGCAGCCCCGGACAGAATGAAAAACTGTTTTTT
CDR3aa: CASSPGQNEKLFF

v_gene: TRBV27
d_gene: TRBD1
len: 16
j_gene: TRBJ1-2
CDR3nt: TGTGCCAGCAGTTTGACCCGGACAGGGCAGGCTAATGGCTACACCTTC
CDR3aa: CASSLTRTGQANGYTF

v_gene: TRBV10-1
d_gene: -
len: 13
j_gene: TRBJ2-7
CDR3nt: TGCGCCAGCAGTGAGTCGTACGGCTACGAGCAGTACTTC
CDR3aa: CASSESYGYEQYF

v_gene: TRBV19
d_gene: -
len: 14
j_gene: TRBJ2-7
CDR3nt: TGTGCCAGTAGTCCCCGGGACACCTCCTACGAGCAGTACTTC
CDR3aa: CASSPRDTSYEQYF

v_gene: TRBV5-1
d_gene: -
len: 16
j_gene: TRBJ1-5
CDR3nt: TGCGCCAGCAGCTTAGGCGGACAGAATAGCAATCAGCCCCAGCATTTT
CDR3aa: CASSLGGQNSNQPQHF

v_gene: TRBV20-1
d_gene: -
len: 11
j_gene: TRBJ2-5
CDR3nt: TGCAGTGCTAGAAGCCTCGAGACCCAGTACTTC
CDR3aa: CSARSLETQYF

v_gene: TRBV6-1
d_gene: TRBD2
len: 19
j_gene: TRBJ2-7
CDR3nt: TGTGCCAGCAGTGAAGTATTTAGGGCTAGCGGGGGGAAGTTCTTCGAGCAGTACTTC
CDR3aa: CASSEVFRASGGKFFEQYF

v_gene: TRBV20-1
d_gene: -
len: 11
j_gene: TRBJ1-2
CDR3nt: TGCAGTGCAATGACAGTCTACGGCTACACCTTC
CDR3aa: CSAMTVYGYTF

v_gene: TRBV9
d_gene: -
len: 14
j_gene: TRBJ1-1
CDR3nt: TGTGCCAGCAGCGTCGCAGAAACGAACACTGAAGCTTTCTTT
CDR3aa: CASSVAETNTEAFF

v_gene: TRBV19
d_gene: TRBD1
len: 14
j_gene: TRBJ2-1
CDR3nt: TGTGCCAGTATCCAAACAGGGGGTGTTAATGAGCAGTTCTTC
CDR3aa: CASIQTGGVNEQFF

v_gene: TRBV7-9
d_gene: -
len: 14
j_gene: TRBJ1-1
CDR3nt: TGTGCCAGCAGCTTAGGTTTGAGGGAGACTGAAGCTTTCTTT
CDR3aa: CASSLGLRETEAFF

v_gene: TRBV7-6
d_gene: -
len: 16
j_gene: TRBJ1-3
CDR3nt: TGTGCCAGCAGCTTAGCCACTGGGGGGACTGGAAACACCATATATTTT
CDR3aa: CASSLATGGTGNTIYF

v_gene: TRBV13
d_gene: TRBD2
len: 15
j_gene: TRBJ2-1
CDR3nt: TGTGCCAGCAGCGTTAGCGGGGGGGGGAACAATGAGCAGTTCTTC
CDR3aa: CASSVSGGGNNEQFF

v_gene: TRBV6-1
d_gene: -
len: 15
j_gene: TRBJ2-7
CDR3nt: TGTGCCAGCAGCCAAGTATTAAGCGGGTCCTACGAGCAGTACTTC
CDR3aa: CASSQVLSGSYEQYF

v_gene: TRBV19
d_gene: -
len: 13
j_gene: TRBJ1-1
CDR3nt: TGTGCCAGTAGACACTTAGCGAACACTGAAGCTTTCTTT
CDR3aa: CASRHLANTEAFF

v_gene: TRBV5-4
d_gene: -
len: 14
j_gene: TRBJ1-2
CDR3nt: TGTGCCAGCAGCTTCGCCGACAGAAACTATGGCTACACCTTC
CDR3aa: CASSFADRNYGYTF

v_gene: TRBV7-9
d_gene: -
len: 12
j_gene: TRBJ2-5
CDR3nt: TGTGCCAGCAGCCCTCTCCAAGAGACCCAGTACTTC
CDR3aa: CASSPLQETQYF

v_gene: TRBV27
d_gene: TRBD2
len: 15
j_gene: TRBJ2-7
CDR3nt: TGTGCCAGCAGTCCCCCAGGACTAGCGGGAGCCGAGCAGTACTTC
CDR3aa: CASSPPGLAGAEQYF